This entry features one TCR beta chain sequence. Its antigen is as yet unknown. The data derive from a study of human versus mouse CDR3 diversity and MHC coevolution. Across the study: Reported immunoSEQ sensitivity was one in 200,000 T cells, with reduced amplification bias. Samples had between roughly 0.6 x 10^7 and 1.7 x 10^7 valid reads. General study results and limits: Human CDR3s averaged more deletions and insertions than mouse CDR3s.

CDR3 length: 15 residues. Per the germline V gene, CDR1 is MNHEY and CDR2 is SMNVEV (reference sequence). V shed 4 bases, J shed 2 bases, and the junction held 5 bases outside the gene matches. TCRdb's table, derived via immunoSEQ multiplex PCR, lists solely in-frame clones and lacks some. The table lists about 77,000 clones, roughly 90% of them singletons, with approximately 0.15% in the top ten. This TCR came from a person aged 25 to 69 in good health. Sequenced material: naive CD4+ T cells from blood. Regarding subset: CD45RO-negative CD62L-positive naive CD4 T cells. The rearrangement links TRBV27 to TRBJ2-7, with 10 nucleotides matching TRBD2. CDR3 residues: CASSSLLAGTYEQYF. Written as DNA, the CDR3 is TGTGCCAGCAGTTCCTTACTAGCGGGGACCTACGAGCAGTACTTC.